The subject of this entry is one TCR beta chain. Many counts were recorded for this clonotype. Its antigen specificity is not known. No quality values exist for individual bases; no much larger clone is one base distant. The receptor library was made with PCR. Instrument used: Illumina HiSeq 2500. To normalize quantification of the TCRbeta repertoire, the TCR libraries were built with molecular barcoding that relied on unique molecular identifiers. TCRdb reworked the public reads: Q25 trimming with fastp, MiXCR clone assembly, productive beta chains retained. When rows share a CDR3 protein, they turn into one entry using the most common DNA and genes. The sample profile shows 190,000 or so distinct CDR3 sequences; just over 14% of them were found once. The ten top clones hold less than 15% of the sample. Sequences MNHNS (CDR1) and SASEGT (CDR2) are obtained from the germline V gene. From the cysteine through the phenylalanine, the CDR3 covers 13 amino acids. Kept here is only the CDR3 DNA, which spans 39 bases and is read in frame from base 1. V and J lose 6 bases and 3 bases, and a span of 10 bases separates them.

These data come from a study of T-cell reconstitution after alpha-beta-depleted transplantation in children (TCRdb year 2016). In the study overall: Using TCR repertoire profiling, the study followed T-cell immune reconstitution in a quantitative way in children after TCRalphabeta/CD19-depleted allogeneic hematopoietic cell transplantation.

Sequencing was performed on PBMCs from the stem cell graft donor, taken from the stem cell graft. The clonotype was recovered from a human donor who donated a stem cell graft to a child with acute lymphoblastic leukemia. The chain is made from TRBV6-1 and TRBJ2-3, with a tentative D gene TRBD1 over 6 matching bases. This receptor carries the CDR3 CASSSGVTDTQYF. The DNA sequence is given as TGTGCCAGCAGCTCAGGGGTAACAGATACGCAGTATTTT.